The rows below give T cell receptor beta chains drawn from one sample of a study of control samples from healthy donors and cancer patients. Repertoires were generated with immunoSEQ multiplex PCR, while TCRdb's copy carries only in-frame clones and drops some. This table holds hundreds of thousands of clones, 80% to 95% found once. The sequenced material came from PBMCs. The receptors stem from a man in his forties with head and neck cancer. Each CDR3 is given with its conserved first and last residue. D genes are given only for firm matches. Size values are once, few and many counts, or a class for expanded clones, and some rows have none.

clone_size j_call d_call v_call cdr3_nt cdr3_aa
. TRBJ1-3 . TRBV6-6 TGTGCCAGCAGTTACGGCGGGACACTCTCTGGAAACACCATATATTTT CASSYGGTLSGNTIYF
. TRBJ2-3 . TRBV7-6 TGTGCCAGCAGCTTAGACGGGTCGCGCACAGATACGCAGTATTTT CASSLDGSRTDTQYF
. TRBJ1-5 . TRBV28 TGTGCCAGTAGCAGTGCCAATCAGCCCCAGCATTTT CASSSANQPQHF
. TRBJ1-5 TRBD1 TRBV7-2 TGTGCCAGCAGCCCGGGACAGTCCTTGGGCCAGCCCCAGCATTTT CASSPGQSLGQPQHF
. TRBJ2-1 . TRBV6-2/TRBV6-3 TGTGCCAGCAGTAAACAGGGCTACAATGAGCAGTTCTTC CASSKQGYNEQFF
. TRBJ1-4 . TRBV5-1 TGCGCCAGCAGCTTGCCCGAAACAACTAATGAAAAACTGTTTTTT CASSLPETTNEKLFF
once TRBJ2-5 TRBD1 TRBV2 TGTGCCAGCAACCCGACAGGGGGCCAAGAGACCCAGTACTTC CASNPTGGQETQYF
. TRBJ1-1 . TRBV28 TGTGCCAGCAGTTCCCGGACACTGAACACTGAAGCTTTCTTT CASSSRTLNTEAFF
. TRBJ2-5 . TRBV25-1 TGTGCCAGCAGTGTACAGGGTAACCGAGAGACCCAGTACTTC CASSVQGNRETQYF
. TRBJ1-5 . TRBV19 TGTGCCACCCGGGAGAAGGGCGGTCAGCCCCAGCATTTT CATREKGGQPQHF
. TRBJ2-2 TRBD1 TRBV7-2 TGTGCCAGCAGCTGGAGACAGGGGGCTGGTACCGGGGAGCTGTTTTTT CASSWRQGAGTGELFF
. TRBJ2-5 . TRBV5-4 TGTGCCAGCAGCTGGACCGACAGGCTACCTCAAGAGACCCAGTACTTC CASSWTDRLPQETQYF
. TRBJ2-1 . TRBV7-3 TGTGCCAGCAGCTTAGAAGGTGGTGTCCCCTACAATGAGCAGTTCTTC CASSLEGGVPYNEQFF
. TRBJ2-1 TRBD2 TRBV28 TGTGCCAGCAGTCCGCCGGGACTAACTTTGAGTAATGAGCAGTTCTTC CASSPPGLTLSNEQFF
. TRBJ1-2 . TRBV28 TGTGCCAGCCGTGAGGATTCCCTCTATGGCTACACCTTC CASREDSLYGYTF
. TRBJ2-1 . TRBV6-1 TGTGCCAGCAGTGAAGCGGTGGACATTACGGGGCTGAGTTCCTACAATGAGCAGTTCTTC CASSEAVDITGLSSYNEQFF
. TRBJ1-4 . TRBV19 TGTGCCAGTATTGGCAGGGGAGAGCCGAATGAAAAACTGTTTTTT CASIGRGEPNEKLFF
few TRBJ2-1 TRBD1 TRBV9 TGTGCCAGCAGCGTAGAGTTTGGGGGACAGGGGGCCCATGAGCAGTTCTTC CASSVEFGGQGAHEQFF
. TRBJ2-7 TRBD1 TRBV7-3 TGTGCCAGCAGCTCTACAGGGGGCTACGAGCAGTACTTC CASSSTGGYEQYF
. TRBJ1-4 . TRBV9 TGTGCCAGCAGCGCAAGCACAGGGACCCATAATGAAAAACTGTTTTTT CASSASTGTHNEKLFF
few TRBJ2-7 TRBD2 TRBV7-9 TGTGCCAGCAGCTTGCGGGGGGCCTACGAGCAGTACTTC CASSLRGAYEQYF
. TRBJ2-7 . TRBV6-6 TGTGCCAGCAGTTACCAGCGGGTGGCCTACGAGCAGTACTTC CASSYQRVAYEQYF
. TRBJ2-3 . TRBV5-1 TGCGCCAGCAGCTTGGAACACCTAATGGATACGCAGTATTTT CASSLEHLMDTQYF
. TRBJ1-6 TRBD1 TRBV2 TGTGCCAGCAAGGGAGACAGGGCAAATAATTCACCCCTCCACTTT CASKGDRANNSPLHF
. TRBJ2-7 . TRBV7-9 TGTGCCAGCAGCTTGGTGGACACAAGCGAGCAGTACTTC CASSLVDTSEQYF
few TRBJ1-1 TRBD1 TRBV5-1 TGCGCCAGCAGCATGGACAGGGGTTTAGTAACTGAAGCTTTCTTT CASSMDRGLVTEAFF